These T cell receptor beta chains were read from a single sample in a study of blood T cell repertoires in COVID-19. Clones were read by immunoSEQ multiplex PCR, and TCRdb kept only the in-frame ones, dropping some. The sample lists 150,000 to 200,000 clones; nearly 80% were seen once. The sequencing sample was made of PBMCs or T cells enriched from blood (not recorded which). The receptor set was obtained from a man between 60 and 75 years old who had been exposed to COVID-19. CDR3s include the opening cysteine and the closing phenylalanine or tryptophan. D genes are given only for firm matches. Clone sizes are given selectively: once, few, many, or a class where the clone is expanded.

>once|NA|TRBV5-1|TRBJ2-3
CASALADTQYF
TGCGCCAGTGCCCTAGCAGATACGCAGTATTTT
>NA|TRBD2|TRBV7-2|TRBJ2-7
CASSLSGTKNEQYF
TGTGCCAGCAGCTTGAGCGGGACTAAGAACGAGCAGTACTTC
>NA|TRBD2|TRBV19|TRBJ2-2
CASSIRGTGLGVTGELFF
TGTGCCAGTAGTATTCGGGGGACGGGACTAGGAGTCACCGGGGAGCTGTTTTTT
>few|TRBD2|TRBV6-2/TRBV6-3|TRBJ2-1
CASSNAAGRRKFF
TGTGCCAGCAGCAATGCTGCCGGGAGGCGCAAGTTCTTC
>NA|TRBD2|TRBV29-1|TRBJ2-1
CSVEIAGVFYSYNEQFF
TGCAGCGTTGAAATTGCGGGAGTCTTTTACTCCTACAATGAGCAGTTCTTC
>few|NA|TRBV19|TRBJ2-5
CASSIDPARGGTQYF
TGTGCCAGTAGTATAGATCCCGCTAGGGGAGGGACCCAGTACTTC
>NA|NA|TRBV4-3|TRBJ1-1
CASSQNRGDLAEAFF
TGCGCCAGCAGCCAAAATCGGGGGGATCTGGCTGAAGCTTTCTTT
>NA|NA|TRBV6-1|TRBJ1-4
CASSEVGAGWKLFF
TGTGCCAGCAGTGAAGTGGGGGCAGGTTGGAAACTGTTTTTT
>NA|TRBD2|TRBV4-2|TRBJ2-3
CASSQAGGRADTQYF
TGTGCCAGCAGCCAGGCGGGAGGTCGGGCAGATACGCAGTATTTT
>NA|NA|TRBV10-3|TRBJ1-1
CAISFRTGPGTEAFF
TGTGCCATCAGTTTTCGAACAGGGCCCGGAACTGAAGCTTTCTTT
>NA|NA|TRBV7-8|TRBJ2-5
CASSATRERETQYF
TGTGCCAGCAGCGCGACTAGGGAGCGGGAGACCCAGTACTTC
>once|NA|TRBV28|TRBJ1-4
CASLRGGEKLFF
TGTGCCAGCCTTAGGGGAGGAGAAAAACTGTTTTTT
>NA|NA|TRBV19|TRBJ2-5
CASSSTSGQETQYF
TGTGCCAGTAGTTCTACAAGCGGTCAAGAGACCCAGTACTTC
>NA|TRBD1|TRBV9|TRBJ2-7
CASSVQDRGYGGQYF
TGTGCCAGCAGCGTACAGGACAGGGGGTACGGCGGGCAGTACTTC
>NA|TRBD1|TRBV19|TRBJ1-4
CASTRGPGATNEKLFF
TGTGCCAGTACTAGGGGGCCGGGGGCAACTAATGAAAAACTGTTTTTT
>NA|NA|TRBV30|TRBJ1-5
CAWSDGGSNQPQHF
TGTGCCTGGAGCGACGGCGGTAGCAATCAGCCCCAGCATTTT
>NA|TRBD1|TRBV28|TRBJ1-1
CASSPPNRGGNAFF
TGTGCCAGCAGTCCACCTAACAGGGGGGGGAATGCTTTCTTT
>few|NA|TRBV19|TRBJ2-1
CASSTTRSSYNEQFF
TGTGCCAGTAGTACGACTAGGAGCTCCTACAATGAGCAGTTCTTC
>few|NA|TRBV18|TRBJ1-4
CASSPPDQKGEKLFF
TGTGCCAGCTCACCCCCAGATCAAAAGGGGGAAAAACTGTTTTTT
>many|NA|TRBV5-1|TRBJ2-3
CASSLGHNTDTQYF
TGCGCCAGCAGCTTGGGGCATAACACAGATACGCAGTATTTT
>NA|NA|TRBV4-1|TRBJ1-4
CASSYLGENEKLFF
TGCGCCAGCAGCTATCTAGGAGAGAATGAAAAACTGTTTTTT
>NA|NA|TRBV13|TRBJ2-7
CASSRTSGLSSYEQYF
TGTGCCAGCAGCCGGACGTCCGGACTATCCTCCTACGAGCAGTACTTC
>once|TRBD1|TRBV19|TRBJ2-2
CASGTGHTGELFF
TGTGCCAGTGGGACAGGGCACACCGGGGAGCTGTTTTTT
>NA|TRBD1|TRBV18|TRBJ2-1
CASSPRDSNEQFF
TGTGCCAGCTCACCTCGGGACAGCAATGAGCAGTTCTTC
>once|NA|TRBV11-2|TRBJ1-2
CASRVTGWDGYTF
TGTGCCAGCAGGGTAACAGGTTGGGATGGCTACACCTTC
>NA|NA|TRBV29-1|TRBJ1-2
CSVPVDTDGYTF
TGCAGCGTCCCCGTAGACACAGATGGCTACACCTTC
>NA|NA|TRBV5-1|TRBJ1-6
CASSLTGAWDSPLHF
TGCGCCAGCAGCCTGACAGGTGCCTGGGATTCACCCCTCCACTTT
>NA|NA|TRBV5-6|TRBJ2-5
CASSLGFIGRGETQYF
TGTGCCAGCAGCCTCGGTTTCATAGGACGGGGAGAGACCCAGTACTTC
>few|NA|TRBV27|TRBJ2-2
CASSKGGSTGELFF
TGTGCCAGCAGTAAGGGGGGGAGTACCGGGGAGCTGTTTTTT
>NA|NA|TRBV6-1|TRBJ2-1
CASSEWGTPYNEQFF
TGTGCCAGCAGTGAATGGGGGACTCCCTACAATGAGCAGTTCTTC
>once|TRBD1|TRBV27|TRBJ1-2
CASTSGGSYGYTF
TGTGCCAGCACCTCAGGGGGAAGCTATGGCTACACCTTC
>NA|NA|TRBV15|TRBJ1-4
CATSRDIRGAGEKLFF
TGTGCCACCAGCAGAGATATCCGGGGAGCAGGTGAAAAACTGTTTTTT
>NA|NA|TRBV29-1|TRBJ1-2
CSVYGGAQGYTF
TGCAGCGTTTACGGGGGGGCGCAGGGCTACACCTTC
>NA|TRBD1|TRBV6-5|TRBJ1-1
CASSDRGVTEAFF
TGTGCCAGCAGCGACAGGGGCGTGACTGAAGCTTTCTTT
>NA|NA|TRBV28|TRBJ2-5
CASSSYRLDAQETQYF
TGTGCCAGCAGTTCTTATAGACTAGACGCCCAAGAGACCCAGTACTTC
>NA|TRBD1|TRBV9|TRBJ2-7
CASSVRGQGTYEQYF
TGTGCCAGCAGCGTACGGGGACAGGGTACCTACGAGCAGTACTTC
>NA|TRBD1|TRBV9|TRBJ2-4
CASSVGWTGAQGDIQYF
TGTGCCAGCAGCGTAGGGTGGACAGGGGCCCAAGGGGACATTCAGTACTTC
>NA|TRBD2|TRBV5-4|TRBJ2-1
CASSPGLAGGGYNEQFF
TGTGCCAGCAGCCCAGGGCTAGCGGGGGGCGGGTACAATGAGCAGTTCTTC
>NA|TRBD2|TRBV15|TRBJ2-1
CATSRGTGLAGPSSYNEQFF
TGTGCCACCAGCAGAGGAACGGGACTAGCGGGCCCCAGCTCCTACAATGAGCAGTTCTTC
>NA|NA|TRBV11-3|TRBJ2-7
CASSLVLGSEQYF
TGTGCCAGCAGCTTAGTCCTTGGCAGCGAGCAGTACTTC
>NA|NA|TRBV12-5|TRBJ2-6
CASGLDTASGANVLTF
TGTGCTAGTGGTTTGGATACAGCCTCTGGGGCCAACGTCCTGACTTTC
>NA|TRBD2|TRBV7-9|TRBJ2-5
CASSLWGTSGKQETQYF
TGTGCCAGCAGCTTATGGGGGACTAGCGGGAAACAAGAGACCCAGTACTTC
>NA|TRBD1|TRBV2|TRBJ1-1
CATGTGGTEAFF
TGTGCCACTGGGACAGGGGGCACAGAGGCTTTCTTT
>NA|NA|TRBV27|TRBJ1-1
CASRGGRDREAFF
TGTGCCAGCAGGGGGGGGAGGGACCGTGAAGCTTTCTTT
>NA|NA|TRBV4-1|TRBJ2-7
CASSQYSGGTYEQYF
TGCGCCAGCAGCCAATATTCAGGGGGGACCTACGAGCAGTACTTC
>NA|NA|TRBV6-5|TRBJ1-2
CASSYSPDGTIGYTF
TGTGCCAGCAGTTACTCGCCCGACGGGACTATCGGCTACACCTTC
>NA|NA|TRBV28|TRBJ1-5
CASSFQQGSQPQHF
TGTGCCAGCAGTTTCCAACAGGGAAGTCAGCCCCAGCATTTT
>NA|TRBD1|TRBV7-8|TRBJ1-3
CASSQTGGTGNTIYF
TGTGCCAGCAGCCAGACAGGGGGGACTGGAAACACCATATATTTT
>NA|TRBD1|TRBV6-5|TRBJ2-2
CASSTGGRGTGELFF
TGTGCCAGCAGTACAGGGGGCCGGGGCACCGGGGAGCTGTTTTTT
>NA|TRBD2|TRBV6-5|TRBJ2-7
CASRVAGAYEQYF
TGTGCCAGCAGAGTAGCGGGGGCTTACGAGCAGTACTTC
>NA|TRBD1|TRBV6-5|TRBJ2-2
CASRQGAGELFF
TGTGCCAGCAGACAGGGGGCCGGGGAGCTGTTTTTT
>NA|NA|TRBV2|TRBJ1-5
CASRGTGTGQPQHF
TGTGCCAGCAGGGGTACAGGGACGGGTCAGCCCCAGCATTTT
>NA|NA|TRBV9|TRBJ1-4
CASSPTTGGANEKLFF
TGTGCCAGCAGCCCGACCACAGGTGGAGCTAATGAAAAACTGTTTTTT